The 32 T cell receptor beta chains in this list originate from one sample, sequenced in a study of shared clonotypes between healthy human individuals. Clones were read by immunoSEQ multiplex PCR, and TCRdb kept only the in-frame ones, dropping some. The table shows some 1.5 million clones, with about 96% occurring only once. The sequencing sample was made of naive CD4+ T cells sorted from blood. Specified subset: CD45RA+ positively selected. The receptors were sampled from a man younger than 40 in good health.

The J gene is TRBJ2-2, the V gene TRBV14, with D perhaps assigned TRBD1 or TRBD2 (6 bases each). With 0 bases removed from V and 8 bases from J, the gap between germline ends came to 16 bases. The CDR3 runs to 16 residues. Germline assignment: CDR1 SGHDN and CDR2 FVKESK. CDR3 sequence reads: CASSQDWRSGAGELFF. Here the CDR3 DNA reads TGTGCCAGCAGCCAAGATTGGAGATCGGGGGCAGGGGAGCTGTTTTTT.

This sequence joins TRBV2 and TRBJ2-1, with 8 bases matching TRBD2. The CDR3 contains 12 residues. From germline, CDR1 is SNHLY and CDR2 FYNNEI. V gave up 2 bases and J gave up 11 bases; unmatched junction bases: 2. Here the CDR3 reads CASSETSGQQFF. CDR3 nucleotide sequence: TGTGCCAGCAGTGAAACTAGCGGACAGCAGTTCTTC. Full variable domain (outside the CDR3, taken from reference TRBV2 and TRBJ2-1): EPEVTQTPSHQVTQMGQEVILRCVPISNHLYFYWYRQILGQKVEFLVSFYNNEISEKSEIFDDQFSVERPDGSNFTLKIRSTKLEDSAMYFCASSETSGQQFFGPGTRLTVL.

The genes are TRBV10-3 and TRBJ2-4; weak D call: TRBD2 (5 bases). This CDR3 is built from 16 residues. Germline lookup yields CDR1 ENHRY and CDR2 SYGVKD. V was trimmed by 0 bases and J by 6 bases, leaving 15 bases between them. The CDR3 is CAISESILGRGNIQYF. The CDR3 DNA is TGTGCCATCAGTGAGTCGATCCTAGGACGGGGAAACATTCAGTACTTC.

The rearrangement uses TRBV10-1 and TRBJ2-3; TRBD2 aligns across 9 bases. CDR1 is WNHNN, CDR2 SYGVQD, per germline (reference sequence). V lost 5 bases, J lost 8 bases, and 5 bases stayed unmatched. The CDR3 consists of 13 residues. The CDR3 sequence: CASSPSGISTQYF. CDR3 bases: TGCGCCAGCAGTCCTAGCGGGATTTCTACGCAGTATTTT.

This clone has just one count. This chain uses TRBV14 with TRBJ2-1; 7 bases fit TRBD2. The V gene end was trimmed by 0 bases and the J gene end by 0 bases; junction bases not matched to a gene: 8. From germline, CDR1 is SGHDN and CDR2 FVKESK. This CDR3 contains 18 residues. This CDR3 is CASSQERGLADSYNEQFF. In DNA form, the CDR3 reads TGTGCCAGCAGCCAAGAGAGAGGGCTAGCGGACTCCTACAATGAGCAGTTCTTC.

The CDR3 here is CASSPRQLAGYYNEQFF. In DNA, the CDR3 is TGTGCCAGCAGCCCACGCCAACTAGCGGGATACTACAATGAGCAGTTCTTC. This chain uses TRBV7-6 with TRBJ2-1, with 10 bases that match TRBD2. With V trimmed by 5 bases and J by 3 bases, 10 bases remained unmatched. This CDR3 region has 17 residues. Germline assignment: CDR1 SGHVS and CDR2 FNYEAQ.

The chain uses TRBV6-5 and TRBJ2-4, with D perhaps matching TRBD1 (6 bases). CDR3 length: 15 residues. Trimming pared 6 bases from V and 6 bases from J, leaving 18 bases between. Germline lookup yields CDR1 MNHEY and CDR2 SVGAGI. The CDR3 DNA reads TGTGCCAGCAGCTCATTACAGGGTGGAGGAAACATTCAGTACTTC. This translates into CASSSLQGGGNIQYF.

The CDR3 loop reads CASSPPGGSELFF. DNA of the CDR3: TGTGCCAGCAGCCCTCCGGGGGGCAGCGAGCTGTTTTTT. V usage is TRBV5-4 and J usage is TRBJ1-4, with TRBD1 as a possible D gene (6 bases). This CDR3 contains 13 residues. In germline, CDR1 is SGHNT, CDR2 YYREEE (reference sequence). V dropped 4 bases and J dropped 14 bases, with 18 bases sitting between them.

The chain combines TRBV5-1 with TRBJ1-4; maybe TRBD1 (5 bases). This CDR3 spans 15 amino acids. The V and J ends lost 4 bases and 3 bases respectively, with 13 bases between them. Per germline, CDR1 SGHRS and CDR2 YFSETQ. CDR3 nucleotides: TGCGCCAGCAGCCCGGGGGGTCCTCCTAATGAAAAACTGTTTTTT. Translated: CASSPGGPPNEKLFF.

The genes are TRBV6-5 and TRBJ2-3, with no clear D. Germline-derived CDR1 and CDR2 are MNHEY and SVGAGI. CDR3 size: 13 residues. Between the trimmed V and J ends, which lost 2 bases and 7 bases, there was a span of 10 bases. DNA of the CDR3: TGTGCCAGCAGTTACGCCGGATGGAATACGCAGTATTTT. This codes for CASSYAGWNTQYF.

The chain combines TRBV6-6 with TRBJ1-5; D is perhaps TRBD1 (6 bases). Trimming stripped 2 bases from V and 0 bases from J, with 11 bases between. In germline, CDR1 is MNHNY, CDR2 SVGAGI (reference sequence). This CDR3 has 16 amino acids. The CDR3 DNA follows: TGTGCCAGCAGTTACGGGGGGGGCGGTAGCAATCAGCCCCAGCATTTT. Translated, it gives CASSYGGGGSNQPQHF.

This chain links TRBV6-6 with TRBJ2-7; possible D gene TRBD1, 5 bases. Trimming pared 5 bases from V and 0 bases from J, leaving 8 bases between. The CDR3 is 13 residues long. The germline CDR1 and CDR2 sequences are MNHNY and SVGAGI (reference sequence). The CDR3 here is CASSRQGSYEQYF. The CDR3 nucleotides are TGTGCCAGCAGTCGCCAGGGCTCCTACGAGCAGTACTTC.

The rearrangement links TRBV2 to TRBJ2-1; D tentatively reads TRBD1 or TRBD2 (6 bases each). Deletions cut 10 bases from V and 6 bases from J, with 13 bases between. CDR3 length: 12 amino acids. Per germline, CDR1 SNHLY and CDR2 FYNNEI. CDR3 residues: CAKKGGSNEQFF. DNA for the CDR3: TGTGCCAAAAAAGGGGGGAGCAATGAGCAGTTCTTC.

About this clone: Its ends do not fully match the called genes, so a read error is possible. The gene calls are TRBV2 and TRBJ2-1, with D possibly being TRBD1 (6 bases). Germline values: CDR1 SNHLY, CDR2 FYNNEI. CDR3 length equals 14 residues. CDR3 DNA sequence: TGTGCCAGCAGTGAGCCAAAACAGGGTTCTATGCGGCTCTTC. Residues: CASSEPKQGSMRLF.

The genes are TRBV6-5 and TRBJ2-1; D possibly corresponds to TRBD2 (6 bases). V shed 6 bases and J shed 6 bases, with 12 bases lying between them. Looked up from germline, CDR1 is MNHEY and CDR2 is SVGAGI. The CDR3 runs to 13 residues. This chain's CDR3 is CASRTTSRNEQFF. In DNA, the CDR3 is TGTGCCAGCAGAACGACTAGTCGCAATGAGCAGTTCTTC.

The chain combines TRBV4-2 with TRBJ2-1, with a tentative D call TRBD1 (5 bases). Trimming took off 0 bases at V and 10 bases at J, with 13 bases between the two ends. The CDR3 runs 14 residues. Germline CDR1 LGHNA, CDR2 YNFKEQ. The CDR3 region has the DNA TGTGCCAGCAGCCAAGATTCCGTGCCAGGGGAGCAGTTCTTC. This codes for CASSQDSVPGEQFF.

The table lists this clone with a count of one. This CDR3 reads CSVVRSQETQYF. The CDR3 bases are TGCAGCGTTGTACGGTCCCAAGAGACCCAGTACTTC. The V call is TRBV29-1, the J call TRBJ2-5; no clear D gene. The CDR3 extends over 12 amino acids. Germline CDR1 SQVTM, CDR2 ANQGSEA. The germline V and J ends were trimmed by 4 bases and 1 base, with 7 bases remaining between them.

The V and J genes are TRBV11-3 and TRBJ2-2, with D perhaps assigned TRBD1 or TRBD2 (6 bases each). This CDR3 has 18 amino acids. Trimming cost V 4 bases and J 5 bases, with 23 bases left between them. Germline V gene lookup returns CDR1 SGHNT and CDR2 YENEEA. The CDR3 region is CASSYRTGRQGRTGELFF. The CDR3 DNA is TGTGCCAGCAGCTACCGGACGGGGAGGCAGGGGAGGACCGGGGAGCTGTTTTTT.

The gene calls are TRBV28 and TRBJ1-5; possibly TRBD1 for D (6 bases). CDR1 is MDHEN, CDR2 SYDVKM, per germline. V dropped 4 bases and J dropped 16 bases, with 20 bases sitting between them. This CDR3 spans 13 amino acids. CDR3 nucleotide sequence: TGTGCCAGCAGTTCCCCAAGCCGGGACACAGGACATTTT. Translating gives CASSSPSRDTGHF.

The chain employs TRBV5-1 and TRBJ2-2, with a tentative D call TRBD1 (6 bases). The germline V and J ends were trimmed by 4 bases and 3 bases, with 19 bases remaining between them. The CDR3 runs to 17 residues. Germline V lookup: CDR1 SGHRS, CDR2 YFSETQ. CDR3 amino acids: CASSKNLGGLDTGELFF. CDR3 DNA sequence: TGCGCCAGCAGCAAGAACCTTGGGGGCTTAGACACCGGGGAGCTGTTTTTT.

The chain recombines TRBV11-1 with TRBJ2-5; 11 nucleotides agree with TRBD2. Germline lookup yields CDR1 SGHAT and CDR2 FQDESV (reference sequence). V shed 5 bases and J 7 bases; nucleotides not matched to a gene: 9. This CDR3 comprises 15 residues. The CDR3 is CASSPSLAGVGTQYF. The CDR3 DNA is TGTGCCAGCAGCCCATCACTAGCGGGGGTGGGGACCCAGTACTTC.

CDR3 sequence: CSSTLRDRGIPEQYF. In nucleotides, the CDR3 is TGCAGCTCGACCCTCCGGGACAGGGGCATCCCCGAGCAGTACTTC. The chain is built from TRBV29-1 and TRBJ2-7; TRBD1 aligns across 10 bases. The V segment lost 8 bases and the J segment 6 bases; nucleotides outside the gene matches: 16. The CDR3 has 15 residues. The germline V gene encodes CDR1 SQVTM and CDR2 ANQGSEA.

The chain is built from TRBV11-3 and TRBJ2-3; TRBD2 agrees at 7 bases. This CDR3 has 16 residues. Germline V gene data show CDR1 as SGHNT and CDR2 as YENEEA. Unmatched junction bases numbered 13, after V lost 6 bases and J lost 4 bases. The CDR3 nucleotides are TGTGCCAGCAGTAAAGAAGGGCTAGCGGTCCCAGATACGCAGTATTTT. Its protein is CASSKEGLAVPDTQYF.

CDR3 nucleotides: TGCGCCAGCAGCTCCTCTTGGTTAGGTAGCGGACAAGATACGCAGTATTTT. Encoded protein: CASSSSWLGSGQDTQYF. V and J are TRBV5-1 and TRBJ2-3; D perhaps matches TRBD2 (6 bases). Germline V gene data show CDR1 as SGHRS and CDR2 as YFSETQ. V was pared by 3 bases and J by 5 bases, with 22 bases between. The CDR3 loop spans 17 amino acids.

The genes are TRBV27 and TRBJ1-2; no clear D. Germline CDR1 reads MNHEY; CDR2 reads SMNVEV (reference sequence). Deletions cut 3 bases from V and 7 bases from J, with 24 bases between. The CDR3 spans 17 residues. CDR3 in amino acids: CASSLFIRFGNSSGYTF. The CDR3, as DNA: TGTGCCAGCAGTTTGTTCATTCGGTTCGGGAACTCGAGTGGCTACACCTTC.

There are a few counts of this clone. The J gene is TRBJ1-1, the V gene TRBV5-1; 10 bases map to TRBD1. From germline, CDR1 is SGHRS and CDR2 YFSETQ. CDR3 length equals 15 residues. The trim removed 4 bases at V and 4 bases at J, leaving 7 bases unmatched. The chain's CDR3 is CASSTPGQGITEAFF. The DNA for the CDR3 is TGCGCCAGCAGCACTCCGGGACAGGGGATCACTGAAGCTTTCTTT. Variable domain in full (rest from reference TRBV5-1 and TRBJ1-1): KAGVTQTPRYLIKTRGQQVTLSCSPISGHRSVSWYQQTPGQGLQFLFEYFSETQRNKGNFPGRFSGRQFSNSRSEMNVSTLELGDSALYLCASSTPGQGITEAFFGQGTRLTVV.

With regard to this clone: The sample holds other DNA sequences that translate to the same CDR3. This chain uses TRBV28 with TRBJ1-1; the match to TRBD1 covers 11 bases. The V and J ends lost 5 bases and 0 bases, in that order; junction bases with no gene match: 2. CDR3 size: 15 residues. Germline V CDR1 and CDR2: MDHEN, SYDVKM. The CDR3 nucleotides read TGTGCCAGCAGTGGGACAGGGGGGTTGAACACTGAAGCTTTCTTT. It yields the protein CASSGTGGLNTEAFF.

CDR3 sequence: CASSQDRRRNEQFF. The CDR3 DNA reads as TGCGCCAGCAGCCAAGATCGAAGGCGGAATGAGCAGTTCTTC. V is TRBV4-3 and J is TRBJ2-1; D call uncertain. Germline CDR1 LGHNA, CDR2 YSLEER. This CDR3 has 14 amino acids. V was pared by 0 bases and J by 7 bases, with 10 bases between.

The genes are TRBV11-2 and TRBJ2-6; the D call may be TRBD1 or TRBD2 (6 bases each). This CDR3 spans 15 amino acids. Germline CDR1 and CDR2: SGHAT and FQNNGV. V was shortened by 5 bases and J by 3 bases, with 11 bases between the two germline ends. The CDR3: CASSHGGLGANVLTF. CDR3 nucleotides: TGTGCCAGCAGCCATGGGGGGCTTGGGGCCAACGTCCTGACTTTC.

The CDR3 region is CASSLPTLSGANVLTF. CDR3 coding DNA: TGCGCCAGCAGCCTGCCGACACTCTCTGGGGCCAACGTCCTGACTTTC. V and J are TRBV5-1 and TRBJ2-6; D is uncertain. The germline CDR1 and CDR2 sequences are SGHRS and YFSETQ. The CDR3 spans 16 residues. V lost 4 bases to trimming and J lost 0 bases, with 11 bases between them.

The genes are TRBV29-1 and TRBJ2-1; TRBD1 agrees at 8 bases. Germline CDR1 SQVTM, CDR2 ANQGSEA. The CDR3 runs to 13 residues. Germline trimming cut 7 bases from V and 2 bases from J; bases unmatched to any gene: 4. CDR3 nucleotides: TGCAGCGGTGACAGGGGAACCTACAATGAGCAGTTCTTC. Amino acids: CSGDRGTYNEQFF.

The count of this clone is one. V is TRBV19 and J is TRBJ2-1, with D possibly called TRBD1 or TRBD2 (5 bases each). Germline assignment: CDR1 LNHDA and CDR2 SQIVND (reference sequence). There are 14 residues in the CDR3. CDR3 region: CAISSGTPRTEQFF. CDR3 nucleotides: TGTGCTATCTCCTCGGGGACGCCAAGGACTGAGCAGTTCTTC.